The T cell receptor (beta chain) under discussion was sequenced for a study of cytomegalovirus exposure and HLA in healthy donors. For this clone: Its antigen is still unknown.

The method was immunoSEQ multiplex PCR; TCRdb's version includes in-frame clones alone and lacks a portion of them. The sample gives around 100,000 clones, around 85% of which show up once; 20% to 25% is in the top ten. Study-wide results and limits: The study recorded fewer than 200 TCR beta chains that were cytomegalovirus-associated. Rarity characterized most TCR sequences, yet some public TCRs appeared in many donors.

The V and J ends lost 1 base and 6 bases respectively, with 13 bases between them. Germline CDR1 SGHAT, CDR2 FQNNGV. There are 14 residues in the CDR3. The genes are TRBV11-2 and TRBJ2-7, with a possible D match to TRBD1 (6 bases). Sequences were obtained from PBMCs. This receptor was obtained from a man younger than 30 in good health and CMV-seropositive. CDR3 in amino acids: CASSLGPPRGEQYF. CDR3 in DNA: TGTGCCAGCAGCTTAGGTCCCCCCAGGGGCGAGCAGTACTTC.